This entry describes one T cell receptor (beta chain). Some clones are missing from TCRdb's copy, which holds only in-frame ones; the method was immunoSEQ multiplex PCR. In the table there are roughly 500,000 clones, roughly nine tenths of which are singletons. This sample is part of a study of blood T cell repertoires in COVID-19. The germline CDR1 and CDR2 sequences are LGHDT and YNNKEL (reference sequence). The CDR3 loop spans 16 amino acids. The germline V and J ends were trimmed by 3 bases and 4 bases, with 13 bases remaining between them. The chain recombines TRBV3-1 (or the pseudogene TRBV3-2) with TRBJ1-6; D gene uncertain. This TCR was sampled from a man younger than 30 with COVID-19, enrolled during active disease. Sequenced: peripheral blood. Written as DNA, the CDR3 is TGTGCCAGCAGCCACCTCCGAGGGCGATATAATTCACCCCTCCACTTT. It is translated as CASSHLRGRYNSPLHF.